This TCR beta chain was observed in a study of identical twins. This CDR3 has 14 amino acids. Germline V lookup: CDR1 DFQATT, CDR2 SNEGSKA (reference sequence). Trimming pared 5 bases from V and 3 bases from J, leaving 15 bases between. In this sample, this clonotype turned up a few times. The antigen is unknown. TCRdb analysed the 5' RACE reads with MiXCR anew, one entry per CDR3 protein. The profile shows roughly 700,000 distinct CDR3 sequences, over 8.5% of them singletons. Study-level results: Cord blood beta clonotypes present at high abundance carried fewer insertions; no such pattern appeared in memory repertoires. Sharing of beta out-of-frame sequences by twins showed a weaker excess.

In addition, the sample was reused for a study of yellow fever vaccine responses in identical twins.

The chain couples TRBV20-1 to TRBJ2-3; the D gene could be TRBD1 or TRBD2 (6 bases each). This TCR came from a woman aged 18 to 35 in good health. The sequenced material came from PBMCs. CDR3 loop: CSAPRGRVTDTQYF. CDR3 bases: TGCAGTGCTCCCCGGGGGCGGGTGACAGATACGCAGTATTTT.